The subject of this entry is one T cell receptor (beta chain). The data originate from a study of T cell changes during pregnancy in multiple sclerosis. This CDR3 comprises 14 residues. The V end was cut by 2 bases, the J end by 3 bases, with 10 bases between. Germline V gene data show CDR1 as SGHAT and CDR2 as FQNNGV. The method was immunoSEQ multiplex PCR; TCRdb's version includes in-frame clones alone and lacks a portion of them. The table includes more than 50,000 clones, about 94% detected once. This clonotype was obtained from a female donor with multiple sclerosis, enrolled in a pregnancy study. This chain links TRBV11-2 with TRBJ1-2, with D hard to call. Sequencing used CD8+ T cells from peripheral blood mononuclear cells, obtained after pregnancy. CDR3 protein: CASSLPQTHYGYTF. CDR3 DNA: TGTGCCAGCAGCTTACCACAGACCCACTATGGCTACACCTTC.